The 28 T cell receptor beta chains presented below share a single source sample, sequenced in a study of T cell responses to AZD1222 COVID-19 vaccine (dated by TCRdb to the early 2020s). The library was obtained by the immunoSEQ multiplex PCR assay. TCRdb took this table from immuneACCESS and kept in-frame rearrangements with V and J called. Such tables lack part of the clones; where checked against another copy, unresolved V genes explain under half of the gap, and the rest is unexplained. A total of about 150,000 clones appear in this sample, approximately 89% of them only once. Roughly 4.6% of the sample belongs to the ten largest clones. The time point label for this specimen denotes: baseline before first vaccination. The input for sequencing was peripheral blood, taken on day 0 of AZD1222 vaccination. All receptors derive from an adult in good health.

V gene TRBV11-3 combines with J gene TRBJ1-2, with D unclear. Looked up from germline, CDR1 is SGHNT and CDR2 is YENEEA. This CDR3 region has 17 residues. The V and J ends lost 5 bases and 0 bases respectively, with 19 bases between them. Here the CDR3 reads CASSPGGRKETNYGYTF. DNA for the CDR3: TGTGCCAGCAGCCCAGGCGGTCGTAAAGAAACTAACTATGGCTACACCTTC.

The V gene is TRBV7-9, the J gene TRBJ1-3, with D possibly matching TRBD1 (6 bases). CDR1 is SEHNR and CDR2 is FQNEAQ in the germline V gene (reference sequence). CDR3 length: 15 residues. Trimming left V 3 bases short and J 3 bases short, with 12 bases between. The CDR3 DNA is TGTGCCAGCAGCTTTGGCAGGGGTTTTGGAAACACCATATATTTT. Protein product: CASSFGRGFGNTIYF.

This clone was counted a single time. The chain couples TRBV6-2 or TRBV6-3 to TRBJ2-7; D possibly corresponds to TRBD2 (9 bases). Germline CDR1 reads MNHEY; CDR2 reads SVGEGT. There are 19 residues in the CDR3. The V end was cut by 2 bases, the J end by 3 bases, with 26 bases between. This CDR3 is CASSYDGRGPIAGVYEQYF. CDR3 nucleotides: TGTGCCAGCAGTTACGATGGCAGGGGGCCGATAGCGGGAGTCTACGAGCAGTACTTC.

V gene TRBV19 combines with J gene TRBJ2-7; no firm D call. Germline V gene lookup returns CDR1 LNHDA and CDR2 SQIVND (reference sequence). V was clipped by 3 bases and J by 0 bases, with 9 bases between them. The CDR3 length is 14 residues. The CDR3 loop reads CASSITADSYEQYF. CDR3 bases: TGTGCCAGTAGTATTACTGCGGACTCCTACGAGCAGTACTTC.

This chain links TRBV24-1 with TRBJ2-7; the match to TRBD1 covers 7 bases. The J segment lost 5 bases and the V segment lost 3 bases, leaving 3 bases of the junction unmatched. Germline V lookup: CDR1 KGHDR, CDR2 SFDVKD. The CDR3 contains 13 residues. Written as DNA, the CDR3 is TGTGCCACCAGTGATGACAGGGACCACGAGCAGTACTTC. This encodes CATSDDRDHEQYF.

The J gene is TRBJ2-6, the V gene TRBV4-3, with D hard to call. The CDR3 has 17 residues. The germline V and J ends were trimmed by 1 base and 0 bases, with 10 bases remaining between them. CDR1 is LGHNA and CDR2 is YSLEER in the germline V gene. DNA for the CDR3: TGCGCCAGCAGCCAAGGGGTCTCACCCTCTGGGGCCAACGTCCTGACTTTC. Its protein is CASSQGVSPSGANVLTF.

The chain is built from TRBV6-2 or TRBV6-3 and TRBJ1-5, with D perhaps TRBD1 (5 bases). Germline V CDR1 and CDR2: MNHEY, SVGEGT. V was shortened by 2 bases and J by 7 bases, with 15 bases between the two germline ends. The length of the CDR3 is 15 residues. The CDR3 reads CASSYRQPLTQPQHF. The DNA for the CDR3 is TGTGCCAGCAGTTACCGACAGCCCTTAACCCAGCCCCAGCATTTT.

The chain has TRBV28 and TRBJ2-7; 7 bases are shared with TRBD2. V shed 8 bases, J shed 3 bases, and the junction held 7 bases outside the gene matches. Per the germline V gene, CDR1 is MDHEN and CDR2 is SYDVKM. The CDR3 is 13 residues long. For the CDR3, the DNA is TGTGCCAGCTTGACTAGCAGAGACTACGAGCAGTACTTC. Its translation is CASLTSRDYEQYF.

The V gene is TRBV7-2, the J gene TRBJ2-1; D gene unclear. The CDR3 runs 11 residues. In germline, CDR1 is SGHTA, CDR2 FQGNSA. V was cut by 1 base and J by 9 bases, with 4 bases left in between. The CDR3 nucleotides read TGTGCCAGCAGCTTAGTTTCTGAGCAGTTCTTC. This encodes CASSLVSEQFF.

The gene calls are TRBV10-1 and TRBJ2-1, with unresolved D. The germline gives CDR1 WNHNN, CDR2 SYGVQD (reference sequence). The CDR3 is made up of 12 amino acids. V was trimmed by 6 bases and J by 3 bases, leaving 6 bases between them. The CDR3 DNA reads TGCGCCAGCAGCGGAGTCTACAATGAGCAGTTCTTC. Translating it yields CASSGVYNEQFF.

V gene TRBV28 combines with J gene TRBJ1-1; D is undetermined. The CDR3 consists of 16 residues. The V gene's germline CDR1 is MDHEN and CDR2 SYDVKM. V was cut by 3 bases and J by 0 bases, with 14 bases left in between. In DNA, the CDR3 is TGTGCCAGCAGTTTTTGGGCTGGTCAATTGAACACTGAAGCTTTCTTT. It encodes CASSFWAGQLNTEAFF.

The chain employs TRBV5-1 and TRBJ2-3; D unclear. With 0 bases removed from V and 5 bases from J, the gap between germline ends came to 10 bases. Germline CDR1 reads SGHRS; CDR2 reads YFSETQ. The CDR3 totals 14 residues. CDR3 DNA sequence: TGCGCCAGCAGCTTGGGACTTGAAGGAGATACGCAGTATTTT. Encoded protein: CASSLGLEGDTQYF.

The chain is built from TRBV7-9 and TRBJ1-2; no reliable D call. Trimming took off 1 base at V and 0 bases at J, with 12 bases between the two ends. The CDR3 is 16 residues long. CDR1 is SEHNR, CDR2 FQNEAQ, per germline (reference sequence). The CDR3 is CASSLGRRLANYGYTF. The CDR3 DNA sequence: TGTGCCAGCAGCTTAGGTCGGCGATTAGCTAACTATGGCTACACCTTC.

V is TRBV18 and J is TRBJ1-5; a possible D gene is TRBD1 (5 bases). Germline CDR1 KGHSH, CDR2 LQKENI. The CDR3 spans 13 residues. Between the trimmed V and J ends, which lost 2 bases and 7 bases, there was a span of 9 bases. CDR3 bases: TGTGCCAGCTCACCAGGGACGGTCCAGCCCCAGCATTTT. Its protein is CASSPGTVQPQHF. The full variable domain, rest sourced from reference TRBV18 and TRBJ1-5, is NAGVMQNPRHLVRRRGQEARLRCSPMKGHSHVYWYRQLPEEGLKFMVYLQKENIIDESGMPKERFSAEFPKEGPSILRIQQVVRGDSAAYFCASSPGTVQPQHFGDGTRLSIL.

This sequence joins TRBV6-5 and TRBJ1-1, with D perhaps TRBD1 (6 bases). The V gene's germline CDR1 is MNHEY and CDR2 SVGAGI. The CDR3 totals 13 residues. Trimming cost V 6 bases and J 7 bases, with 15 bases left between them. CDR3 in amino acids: CASSPGHTGEAFF. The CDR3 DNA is TGTGCCAGCAGCCCGGGACACACGGGTGAAGCTTTCTTT.

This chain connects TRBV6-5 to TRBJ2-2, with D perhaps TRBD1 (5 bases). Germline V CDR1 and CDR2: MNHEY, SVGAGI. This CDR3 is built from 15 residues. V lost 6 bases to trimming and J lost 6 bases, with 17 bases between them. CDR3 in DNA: TGTGCCAGCAGAGGAGACGAGAAAGGGGCCGGGGAGCTGTTTTTT. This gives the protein CASRGDEKGAGELFF.

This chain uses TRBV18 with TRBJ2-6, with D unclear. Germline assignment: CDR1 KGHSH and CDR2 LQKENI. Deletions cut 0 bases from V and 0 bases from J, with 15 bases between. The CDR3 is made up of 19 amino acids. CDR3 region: CASSPPSGTSVSGANVLTF. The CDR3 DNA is TGTGCCAGCTCACCACCCTCAGGTACTTCCGTCTCTGGGGCCAACGTCCTGACTTTC.

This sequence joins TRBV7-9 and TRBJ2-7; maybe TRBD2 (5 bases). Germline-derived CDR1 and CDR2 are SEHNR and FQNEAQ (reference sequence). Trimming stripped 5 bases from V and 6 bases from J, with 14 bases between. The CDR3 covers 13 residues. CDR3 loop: CASSTERRGEQYF. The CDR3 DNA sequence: TGTGCCAGCAGCACGGAGAGACGGGGCGAGCAGTACTTC. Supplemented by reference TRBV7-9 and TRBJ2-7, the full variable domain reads DTGVSQNPRHKITKRGQNVTFRCDPISEHNRLYWYRQTLGQGPEFLTYFQNEAQLEKSRLLSDRFSAERPKGSFSTLEIQRTEQGDSAMYLCASSTERRGEQYFGPGTRLTVT.

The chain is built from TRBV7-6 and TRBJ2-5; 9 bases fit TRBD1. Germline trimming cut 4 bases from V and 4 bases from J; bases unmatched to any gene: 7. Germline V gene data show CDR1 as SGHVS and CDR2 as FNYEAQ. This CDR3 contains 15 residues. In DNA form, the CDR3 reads TGTGCCAGCAGCTCCTATCCGACAGGGGGAGAGACCCAGTACTTC. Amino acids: CASSSYPTGGETQYF.

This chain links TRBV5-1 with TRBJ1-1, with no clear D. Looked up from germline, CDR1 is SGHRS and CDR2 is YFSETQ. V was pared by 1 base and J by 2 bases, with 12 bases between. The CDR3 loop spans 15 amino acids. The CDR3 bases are TGCGCCAGCAGCTTGTCTCCAGAATATAACACTGAAGCTTTCTTT. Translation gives CASSLSPEYNTEAFF. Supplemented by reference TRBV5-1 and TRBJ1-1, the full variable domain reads KAGVTQTPRYLIKTRGQQVTLSCSPISGHRSVSWYQQTPGQGLQFLFEYFSETQRNKGNFPGRFSGRQFSNSRSEMNVSTLELGDSALYLCASSLSPEYNTEAFFGQGTRLTVV.

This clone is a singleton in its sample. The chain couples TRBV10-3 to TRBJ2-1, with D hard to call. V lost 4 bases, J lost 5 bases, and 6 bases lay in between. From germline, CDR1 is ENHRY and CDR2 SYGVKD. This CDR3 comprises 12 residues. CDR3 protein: CAISATDNEQFF. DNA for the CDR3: TGTGCCATCAGTGCCACAGACAATGAGCAGTTCTTC.

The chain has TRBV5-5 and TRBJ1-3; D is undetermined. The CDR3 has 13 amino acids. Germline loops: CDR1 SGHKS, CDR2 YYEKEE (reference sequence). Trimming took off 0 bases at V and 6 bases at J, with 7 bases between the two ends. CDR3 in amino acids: CASSLAGVNTIYF. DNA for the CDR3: TGTGCCAGCAGCTTGGCCGGTGTAAACACCATATATTTT.

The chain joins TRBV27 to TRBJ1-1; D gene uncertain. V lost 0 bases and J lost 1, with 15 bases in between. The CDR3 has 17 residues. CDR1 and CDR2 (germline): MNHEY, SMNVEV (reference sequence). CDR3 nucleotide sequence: TGTGCCAGCAGTTTATCGCCTTCGCCCTATGAGAACACTGAAGCTTTCTTT. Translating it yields CASSLSPSPYENTEAFF.

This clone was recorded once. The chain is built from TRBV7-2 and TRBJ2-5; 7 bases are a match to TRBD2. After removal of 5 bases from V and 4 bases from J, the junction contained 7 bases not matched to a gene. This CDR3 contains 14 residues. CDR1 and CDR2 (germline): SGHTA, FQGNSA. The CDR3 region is CASSQAGSAETQYF. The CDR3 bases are TGTGCCAGCAGCCAAGCGGGATCCGCAGAGACCCAGTACTTC.

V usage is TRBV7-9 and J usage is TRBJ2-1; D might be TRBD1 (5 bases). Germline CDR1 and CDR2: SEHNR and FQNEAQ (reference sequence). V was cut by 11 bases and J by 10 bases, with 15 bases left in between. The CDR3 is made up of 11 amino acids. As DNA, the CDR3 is TGTGCCGGGGCCTATGGAGAGGAGCAGTTCTTC. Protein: CAGAYGEEQFF. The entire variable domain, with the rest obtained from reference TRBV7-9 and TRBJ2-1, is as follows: DTGVSQNPRHKITKRGQNVTFRCDPISEHNRLYWYRQTLGQGPEFLTYFQNEAQLEKSRLLSDRFSAERPKGSFSTLEIQRTEQGDSAMYLCAGAYGEEQFFGPGTRLTVL.

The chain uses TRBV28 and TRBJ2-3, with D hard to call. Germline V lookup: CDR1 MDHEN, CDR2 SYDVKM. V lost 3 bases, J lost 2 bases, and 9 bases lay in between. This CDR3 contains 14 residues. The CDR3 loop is CASSLPPPTDTQYF. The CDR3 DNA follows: TGTGCCAGCAGTTTGCCCCCCCCCACAGATACGCAGTATTTT.

CDR3 amino acids: CASSLGTEDWGYEQYF. The CDR3 bases are TGTGCCAGCAGCTTAGGGACAGAGGACTGGGGTTACGAGCAGTACTTC. The chain joins TRBV11-2 to TRBJ2-7; a possible D gene is TRBD1 (6 bases). Per the germline V gene, CDR1 is SGHAT and CDR2 is FQNNGV. The CDR3 length is 16 residues. The ends were cut back, 1 base at V and 4 bases at J, with 17 bases in the middle.

CDR3 amino acids: CASKVGSSYNEQFF. The CDR3 nucleotides read TGCGCCAGCAAGGTGGGCAGCTCCTACAATGAGCAGTTCTTC. The chain uses TRBV5-1 and TRBJ2-1; unclear D gene. Germline assignment: CDR1 SGHRS and CDR2 YFSETQ. The CDR3 is 14 amino acids. The germline V and J ends were trimmed by 6 bases and 0 bases, with 10 bases remaining between them.